The 10 T cell receptor beta chains presented below share a single source sample, sequenced in a study of blood T cell repertoires in COVID-19. The table came from immunoSEQ multiplex PCR; TCRdb's copy has only in-frame clones and leaves some out. The sample holds tens of thousands of clones, about nine tenths seen once. The sample was peripheral blood. All receptors derive from a human donor in a cohort sampled during active COVID-19.

V usage is TRBV24-1 and J usage is TRBJ2-1; TRBD1 matches at 9 bases. CDR1 and CDR2 from the germline V gene are KGHDR and SFDVKD. The CDR3 is 21 residues long. V shed 3 bases and J 0 bases; nucleotides not matched to a gene: 17. The CDR3, as DNA: TGTGCCACCAGTGATCCCCGACAGGGGGAGAGCGGTGAGAGCTCCTACAATGAGCAGTTCTTC. Residues: CATSDPRQGESGESSYNEQFF.

J is TRBJ2-3 and V is TRBV5-1; 7 bases align to TRBD2. The J segment lost 1 base and the V segment lost 4 bases, leaving 9 bases of the junction unmatched. This CDR3 has 16 amino acids. CDR1 SGHRS and CDR2 YFSETQ come from the germline V gene. The CDR3 loop reads CASSPLAVGRTDTQYF. DNA of the CDR3: TGCGCCAGCAGCCCCCTAGCGGTCGGGCGCACAGATACGCAGTATTTT.

CDR3 DNA sequence: TGTGCCAGCAGCAAGAGTTTAGGGGTTTGCGCGGGAGAGCAGTTCTTC. Its translation: CASSKSLGVCAGEQFF. The chain employs TRBV21-1 and TRBJ2-1; the DNA was not used to check the table's D call, TRBD2. TRBV21-1 is labeled a pseudogene. The CDR3 extends over 16 amino acids.

The chain joins TRBV7-8 to TRBJ2-5; 7 nucleotides align to TRBD1. V shed 6 bases, J shed 5 bases, and the junction held 6 bases outside the gene matches. Germline CDR1 SGHVS, CDR2 FQNEAQ. The CDR3 spans 13 residues. The DNA of the CDR3 is TGTGCCAGCAGTTCACAGGGGTACGAGACCCAGTACTTC. This sequence encodes CASSSQGYETQYF.

The rearrangement links TRBV28 to TRBJ1-5, with D maybe TRBD1 (5 bases). Trimming stripped 5 bases from V and 6 bases from J, with 14 bases between. The CDR3 has 14 amino acids. Germline V gene data show CDR1 as MDHEN and CDR2 as SYDVKM. CDR3 bases: TGTGCCAGCAGTATCCAGGGTGGAAGTCAGCCCCAGCATTTT. Amino acid sequence: CASSIQGGSQPQHF.

V gene TRBV7-6 combines with J gene TRBJ2-5, with D possibly TRBD1 on 6 matching bases. Germline-derived CDR1 and CDR2 are SGHVS and FNYEAQ. V was trimmed by 2 bases and J by 5 bases, leaving 12 bases between them. This CDR3 has 14 amino acids. The chain's CDR3 is CASSLSARGETQYF. CDR3 nucleotides: TGTGCCAGCAGCTTAAGCGCAAGGGGGGAGACCCAGTACTTC.

The chain has TRBV28 and TRBJ1-5, with D maybe TRBD1 (6 bases). The CDR3 extends over 13 amino acids. Germline CDR1 is MDHEN and CDR2 is SYDVKM. Trimming took off 7 bases at V and 4 bases at J, with 11 bases between the two ends. The CDR3 DNA follows: TGTGCCAGCAAAATTCAGGGGAATCAGCCCCAGCATTTT. Translation: CASKIQGNQPQHF.

The chain employs TRBV2 and TRBJ2-3; 9 nucleotides agree with TRBD2. V shed 1 base, J shed 0 bases, and the junction held 8 bases outside the gene matches. CDR1 SNHLY and CDR2 FYNNEI come from the germline V gene. The CDR3 runs to 18 residues. The CDR3 coding sequence is TGTGCCAGCAGTGAAGGTACGCTAGCGGGGACTAGCACAGATACGCAGTATTTT. Protein sequence: CASSEGTLAGTSTDTQYF.

The rearrangement uses TRBV18 and TRBJ1-2; 8 bases align to TRBD1. The V segment lost 5 bases and the J segment 8 bases; nucleotides outside the gene matches: 13. This CDR3 comprises 15 residues. Germline V CDR1 and CDR2: KGHSH, LQKENI. Here the CDR3 reads CASSAAGGASGGYTF. For the CDR3, the DNA is TGTGCCAGCTCAGCTGCAGGGGGCGCGAGTGGAGGCTACACCTTC. The variable domain in full, completed from reference TRBV18 and TRBJ1-2, reads NAGVMQNPRHLVRRRGQEARLRCSPMKGHSHVYWYRQLPEEGLKFMVYLQKENIIDESGMPKERFSAEFPKEGPSILRIQQVVRGDSAAYFCASSAAGGASGGYTFGSGTRLTVV.

The chain combines TRBV5-1 with TRBJ2-5; 12 nucleotides align to TRBD2. The trim removed 0 bases at V and 1 base at J, leaving 7 bases unmatched. Looked up from germline, CDR1 is SGHRS and CDR2 is YFSETQ. The CDR3 sequence is 18 residues long. The CDR3 DNA reads as TGCGCCAGCAGCTTGGAGGGACTAGCGGGTCTCCTCCAAGAGACCCAGTACTTC. Translated: CASSLEGLAGLLQETQYF.